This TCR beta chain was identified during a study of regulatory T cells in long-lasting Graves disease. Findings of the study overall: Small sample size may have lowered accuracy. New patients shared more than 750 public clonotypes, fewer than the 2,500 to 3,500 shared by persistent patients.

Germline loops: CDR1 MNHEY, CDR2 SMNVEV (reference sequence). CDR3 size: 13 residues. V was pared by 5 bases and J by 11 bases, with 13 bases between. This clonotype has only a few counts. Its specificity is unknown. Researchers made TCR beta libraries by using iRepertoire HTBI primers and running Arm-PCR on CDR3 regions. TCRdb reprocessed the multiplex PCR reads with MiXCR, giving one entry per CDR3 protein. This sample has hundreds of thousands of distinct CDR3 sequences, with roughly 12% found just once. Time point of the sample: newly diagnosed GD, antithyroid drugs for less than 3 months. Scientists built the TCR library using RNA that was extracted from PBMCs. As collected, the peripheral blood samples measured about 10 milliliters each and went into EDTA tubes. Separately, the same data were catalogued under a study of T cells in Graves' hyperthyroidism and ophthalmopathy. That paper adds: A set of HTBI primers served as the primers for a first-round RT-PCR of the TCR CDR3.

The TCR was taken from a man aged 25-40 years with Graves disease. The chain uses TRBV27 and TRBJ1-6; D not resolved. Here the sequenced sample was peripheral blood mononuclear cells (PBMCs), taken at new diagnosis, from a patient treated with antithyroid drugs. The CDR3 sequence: CASSPKTGPPLHF. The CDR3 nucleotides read TGTGCCAGCAGTCCCAAGACCGGTCCACCCCTCCACTTT.